This T cell receptor beta chain was captured by sequencing in a study of blood T cell repertoires in COVID-19. In germline, CDR1 is MNHEY, CDR2 SVGAGI. This CDR3 has 14 amino acids. Unmatched junction bases numbered 3, after V lost 6 bases and J lost 4 bases. The repertoire was sequenced with immunoSEQ multiplex PCR; TCRdb's copy has only in-frame clones and lacks some. The top ten hold around 11% of the sample, which has about 280,000 clones, around nine tenths seen once. This sequence joins TRBV6-5 and TRBJ1-2, with TRBD1 matching over 12 bases. Sequencing was carried out using peripheral blood. The clonotype comes from a woman aged 25 to 39 with COVID-19, enrolled during active disease. DNA of the CDR3: TGTGCCAGCAGGGGGACAGGGGGCGCCTATGGCTACACCTTC. It specifies CASRGTGGAYGYTF.